These 29 T cell receptor beta chains share one sample of origin, sequenced in a study of T cells in localized non-small cell lung cancer. Generated by immunoSEQ multiplex PCR, the TCRdb table keeps only in-frame clones and is missing some. The data show 41,000 or so clones, with about 86% seen just once and roughly 7% held by the top ten. Sequenced here: peripheral blood, sampled before any cancer treatment. Receptors originate from a woman aged 18-55 years with stage III lung adenocarcinoma.

This chain joins TRBV5-5 and TRBJ2-1, with TRBD2 matching 7 bases. Germline values: CDR1 SGHKS, CDR2 YYEKEE (reference sequence). Unmatched junction bases numbered 16, after V lost 2 bases and J lost 2 bases. This CDR3 has 19 amino acids. CDR3 protein: CASSFGPPAGEHTYNEQFF. CDR3 nucleotide sequence: TGTGCCAGCAGCTTCGGACCCCCCGCGGGGGAACATACCTACAATGAGCAGTTCTTC.

This chain links TRBV5-1 with TRBJ2-7; 8 nucleotides agree with TRBD2. This CDR3 has 14 residues. J lost 6 bases, V lost 2 bases, and 7 bases had no gene match. CDR1 is SGHRS, CDR2 YFSETQ, per germline. The CDR3 region has the DNA TGCGCCAGCAGCTTCACTAGCGGCCCGGGCGAGCAGTACTTC. It encodes CASSFTSGPGEQYF.

The chain couples TRBV5-1 to TRBJ1-2, with 7 bases identical to TRBD1. The junction had 7 bases not matched to a gene; V was cut back by 0 bases and J by 2 bases. Germline V gene data show CDR1 as SGHRS and CDR2 as YFSETQ. There are 16 residues in the CDR3. The DNA of the CDR3 is TGCGCCAGCAGCTTGGACGGGGACAGCTCCAACTATGGCTACACCTTC. Translating it yields CASSLDGDSSNYGYTF.

This sequence joins TRBV18 and TRBJ2-7; D remains ambiguous. The CDR3 length is 12 residues. V was clipped by 2 bases and J by 4 bases, with 6 bases between them. Per the germline V gene, CDR1 is KGHSH and CDR2 is LQKENI. The DNA for the CDR3 is TGTGCCAGCTCACCAACGGGTTACGAGCAGTACTTC. Translating gives CASSPTGYEQYF.

J is TRBJ2-5 and V is TRBV28, with 10 bases fitting TRBD1. Matching the DNA end better, TRBJ2-7 makes the J call doubtful. This CDR3 region has 13 residues. Germline V gene sequence: CDR1 MDHEN, CDR2 SYDVKM. The CDR3 here is CASRGTGDSEQYF. CDR3 coding DNA: TGTGCCAGCAGGGGGACAGGGGATTCCGAGCAGTACTTC.

The chain joins TRBV6-5 to TRBJ2-1; D is possibly TRBD2 (5 bases). The CDR3 spans 12 residues. Trimming shortened V by 0 bases and J by 8 bases, and 5 bases separated the two germline ends. CDR1 and CDR2 from the germline V gene are MNHEY and SVGAGI. Here the CDR3 reads CASSYSGDEQFF. As DNA, the CDR3 is TGTGCCAGCAGTTACTCGGGAGATGAGCAGTTCTTC.

J is TRBJ1-3 and V is TRBV14; 7 bases agree with TRBD1. CDR1 and CDR2 (germline): SGHDN, FVKESK. This CDR3 is built from 15 residues. The J segment lost 2 bases and the V segment lost 5 bases, leaving 6 bases of the junction unmatched. CDR3 residues: CASSVTGAAGNTIYF. The CDR3 nucleotides read TGTGCCAGCAGCGTCACAGGGGCGGCTGGAAACACCATATATTTT.

The CDR3 DNA follows: TGTGCCAGCGGGGGGACGTTATCCAATGAGCAGTTCTTC. It is translated as CASGGTLSNEQFF. The chain carries TRBV21-1 and TRBJ2-1; TRBD2, the table's D call, was not compared with the DNA. TRBV21-1 has pseudogene status. The CDR3 has 13 residues.

V gene TRBV7-9 combines with J gene TRBJ2-5; perhaps TRBD2 as D (5 bases). V lost 5 bases to trimming and J lost 3 bases, with 16 bases between them. The CDR3 consists of 15 residues. Germline CDR1 and CDR2: SEHNR and FQNEAQ (reference sequence). The CDR3 region has the DNA TGTGCCAGCAGCCCGCGGACCGGGAAAAAAGAGACCCAGTACTTC. Translated, it gives CASSPRTGKKETQYF.

This clone was detected only a few times. This chain connects TRBV30 to TRBJ1-1; no clear D. The CDR3 covers 13 residues. Germline CDR1 and CDR2: GTSNPN and SVGIG (reference sequence). With 4 bases removed from V and 0 bases from J, the gap between germline ends came to 9 bases. The CDR3 DNA follows: TGTGCCTGGACGGTGACCATGAACACTGAAGCTTTCTTT. It is translated as CAWTVTMNTEAFF.

The rearrangement links TRBV2 to TRBJ2-3; 12 nucleotides match TRBD2. This CDR3 is 15 amino acids long. Germline CDR1 reads SNHLY; CDR2 reads FYNNEI. The junction had 6 bases not matched to a gene; V was cut back by 6 bases and J by 5 bases. The DNA of the CDR3 is TGTGCCAGCAGGCTAGCGGGGGGGCCTCAAGATACGCAGTATTTT. This sequence encodes CASRLAGGPQDTQYF.

J is TRBJ1-1 and V is TRBV25-1, with D possibly TRBD1 on 5 matching bases. This CDR3 comprises 16 residues. Germline-derived CDR1 and CDR2 are MGHDK and SYGVNS. The V end lost 0 bases, the J end lost 6 bases, and 17 bases lay between the germline ends. The chain's CDR3 is CASSEYYQGPGPEAFF. In DNA, the CDR3 is TGTGCCAGCAGTGAATATTATCAGGGACCAGGCCCTGAAGCTTTCTTT.

This chain links TRBV19 with TRBJ1-1; D possibly corresponds to TRBD1 (5 bases). Germline values: CDR1 LNHDA, CDR2 SQIVND (reference sequence). V lost 5 bases, J lost 8 bases, and 24 bases lay in between. The CDR3 has 16 residues. In DNA, the CDR3 is TGTGCCAGTAGTCTCGCCGATTCCGGGGCCCCTCCGGAAGCTTTCTTT. The encoded protein is CASSLADSGAPPEAFF.

The V gene is TRBV2, the J gene TRBJ2-3; D tentatively fits TRBD1 or TRBD2 (5 bases each). The V end lost 6 bases, the J end lost 2 bases, and 15 bases lay between the germline ends. The germline CDR1 and CDR2 sequences are SNHLY and FYNNEI. The CDR3 has 15 amino acids. The CDR3 loop is CASSAWDGFTDTQYF. CDR3 in DNA: TGTGCCAGCAGCGCCTGGGACGGATTCACAGATACGCAGTATTTT.

This clone was detected only once. The chain links TRBV2 to TRBJ2-5; D gene ambiguous. Germline CDR1 is SNHLY and CDR2 is FYNNEI. The CDR3 is made up of 13 amino acids. Trimming shortened V by 2 bases and J by 3 bases, and 7 bases separated the two germline ends. In DNA form, the CDR3 reads TGTGCCAGCAGTGAACGGCGGAAAGAGACCCAGTACTTC. Amino acids: CASSERRKETQYF.

The rearrangement uses TRBV9 and TRBJ2-7; D possibly corresponds to TRBD1 (5 bases). Germline V gene sequence: CDR1 SGDLS, CDR2 YYNGEE. V was clipped by 4 bases and J by 4 bases, with 12 bases between them. The CDR3 length is 13 residues. In nucleotides, the CDR3 is TGTGCCAGCAGCATAGGGGATGGGTACGAGCAGTACTTC. Its translation is CASSIGDGYEQYF.

The gene calls are TRBV29-1 and TRBJ2-6; D perhaps matches TRBD1 (5 bases). The germline V gene encodes CDR1 SQVTM and CDR2 ANQGSEA. The CDR3 sequence is 13 residues long. V was pared by 5 bases and J by 2 bases, with 7 bases between. Written as DNA, the CDR3 is TGCAGCGTTAGCAGGGCTGGGGCCAACGTCCTGACTTTC. Its protein is CSVSRAGANVLTF.

The sample holds one count of this clone. V is TRBV20-1 and J is TRBJ1-2; D ambiguous. Germline V gene data show CDR1 as DFQATT and CDR2 as SNEGSKA (reference sequence). V was pared by 6 bases and J by 4 bases, with 9 bases between. The CDR3 has 11 residues. CDR3 loop: CSAKRPYGYTF. DNA of the CDR3: TGCAGTGCCAAACGACCCTATGGCTACACCTTC.

CDR3: CASSLLQPAGGEQFF. CDR3 DNA: TGTGCCAGCAGCTTGCTCCAACCGGCGGGGGGTGAGCAGTTCTTC. The chain is built from TRBV5-6 and TRBJ2-1; 8 nucleotides match TRBD2. Germline-derived CDR1 and CDR2 are SGHDT and YYEEEE. Losses at the gene ends were 1 base for V and 9 bases for J; bases not matched to a gene: 9. The CDR3 contains 15 residues.

The chain is built from TRBV5-6 and TRBJ1-1; unclear D gene. Trimming shortened V by 1 base and J by 0 bases, and 10 bases separated the two germline ends. The germline V gene has CDR1 SGHDT and CDR2 YYEEEE. This CDR3 is 15 amino acids long. The CDR3 loop is CASSLYNSLNTEAFF. In nucleotides, the CDR3 is TGTGCCAGCAGCTTGTATAACTCCCTGAACACTGAAGCTTTCTTT.

The gene calls are TRBV28 and TRBJ1-5; D is unclear. This CDR3 comprises 12 residues. Trimming removed 4 bases at V and 4 bases at J, with 5 bases between. Germline CDR1 and CDR2: MDHEN and SYDVKM. Here the CDR3 DNA reads TGTGCCAGCAGTTCTGGGAATCAGCCCCAGCATTTT. Translated: CASSSGNQPQHF.

This sequence joins TRBV6-5 and TRBJ2-1; maybe TRBD2 (6 bases). This CDR3 is 15 amino acids long. Germline-derived CDR1 and CDR2 are MNHEY and SVGAGI. Trimming removed 7 bases at V and 7 bases at J, with 20 bases between. CDR3 region: CASNKRPDAGNEQFF. The CDR3 bases are TGTGCCAGCAACAAGAGACCCGATGCGGGAAATGAGCAGTTCTTC.

In DNA form, the CDR3 reads TGTGCCAGCAGTATGGACAGCTCCTATAATTCACCCCTCCACTTT. Its protein is CASSMDSSYNSPLHF. This chain connects TRBV7-2 to TRBJ1-6, with TRBD1 as a possible D gene (6 bases). The germline V gene encodes CDR1 SGHTA and CDR2 FQGNSA. The V end lost 6 bases, the J end lost 0 bases, and 9 bases lay between the germline ends. The CDR3 consists of 15 residues.

The rearrangement links TRBV19 to TRBJ1-3; D unclear. The germline gives CDR1 LNHDA, CDR2 SQIVND (reference sequence). Between the trimmed V and J ends, which lost 5 bases and 5 bases, there was a span of 13 bases. The CDR3 extends over 14 amino acids. As DNA, the CDR3 is TGTGCCAGTAGTCCAGGAGCAGCGAGAAACACCATATATTTT. This sequence encodes CASSPGAARNTIYF. Full variable domain (remainder filled in from reference TRBV19 and TRBJ1-3): DGGITQSPKYLFRKEGQNVTLSCEQNLNHDAMYWYRQDPGQGLRLIYYSQIVNDFQKGDIAEGYSVSREKKESFPLTVTSAQKNPTAFYLCASSPGAARNTIYFGEGSWLTVV.

CDR3 in amino acids: CASSQEGRVHYGYTF. CDR3 nucleotide sequence: TGTGCCAGCAGCCAAGAAGGGAGGGTCCACTATGGCTACACCTTC. The V gene is TRBV14, the J gene TRBJ1-2; D unresolved. Trimming left V 0 bases short and J 3 bases short, with 11 bases between. The V gene's germline CDR1 is SGHDN and CDR2 FVKESK. This CDR3 has 15 residues.

This clone is a singleton in its sample. The CDR3 protein is CASSIDLGEKLFF. The CDR3 bases are TGTGCCAGTAGTATAGATCTGGGTGAAAAACTGTTTTTT. V usage is TRBV19 and J usage is TRBJ1-4; D remains ambiguous. This CDR3 has 13 residues. The V gene lost 0 bases and the J gene lost 7 bases, with 6 bases spanning the gap. From germline, CDR1 is LNHDA and CDR2 SQIVND (reference sequence).

The chain combines TRBV7-2 with TRBJ2-7; perhaps TRBD1 as D (5 bases). V was clipped by 3 bases and J by 0 bases, with 9 bases between them. Germline V gene lookup returns CDR1 SGHTA and CDR2 FQGNSA. The CDR3 contains 14 residues. Here the CDR3 reads CASSFGHSSYEQYF. CDR3 sequence (DNA): TGTGCCAGCAGCTTCGGACATTCCTCCTACGAGCAGTACTTC. The complete variable domain, with remaining parts taken from reference TRBV7-2 and TRBJ2-7, reads GAGVSQSPSNKVTEKGKDVELRCDPISGHTALYWYRQSLGQGLEFLIYFQGNSAPDKSGLPSDRFSAERTGGSVSTLTIQRTQQEDSAVYLCASSFGHSSYEQYFGPGTRLTVT.

This chain uses TRBV5-4 with TRBJ2-1; 8 nucleotides align to TRBD1. The CDR3 covers 14 residues. Per germline, CDR1 SGHNT and CDR2 YYREEE (reference sequence). Trimming cost V 2 bases and J 5 bases; bases outside gene matches: 3. The CDR3 nucleotides read TGTGCCAGCAGCTTAACGGACAGGGACAATGAGCAGTTCTTC. It yields the protein CASSLTDRDNEQFF.

The CDR3 spells CASSPGLGLFEQFF. The CDR3 DNA follows: TGCGCCAGCAGTCCCGGCTTGGGGCTCTTTGAGCAGTTCTTC. This sequence joins TRBV5-1 and TRBJ2-1; a possible D gene is TRBD1 (5 bases). The CDR3 is 14 amino acids. The V end was cut by 5 bases, the J end by 9 bases, with 18 bases between. Looked up from germline, CDR1 is SGHRS and CDR2 is YFSETQ.